These 18 T cell receptor beta chains originate from one sample sequenced in a study of blood T cell repertoires in COVID-19. This table comes from immunoSEQ multiplex PCR, and its TCRdb copy is limited to in-frame clones, with some not included. Of 270,000 or so clones listed, around 86% are singletons. Sequencing was carried out using peripheral blood. These receptors all stem from a woman between 40 and 55 years old who had recovered from COVID-19.

The chain employs TRBV18 and TRBJ2-4; D uncertain. Deletions cut 2 bases from V and 0 bases from J, with 8 bases between. The germline V gene has CDR1 KGHSH and CDR2 LQKENI. The CDR3 length is 15 residues. CDR3 amino acids: CASSPGPVAKNIQYF. In DNA form, the CDR3 reads TGTGCCAGCTCACCAGGGCCAGTAGCCAAAAACATTCAGTACTTC. The full variable domain, with the rest looked up from reference TRBV18 and TRBJ2-4, is NAGVMQNPRHLVRRRGQEARLRCSPMKGHSHVYWYRQLPEEGLKFMVYLQKENIIDESGMPKERFSAEFPKEGPSILRIQQVVRGDSAAYFCASSPGPVAKNIQYFGAGTRLSVL.

The sample holds a few counts of this clone. V gene TRBV2 combines with J gene TRBJ1-1; 12 nucleotides agree with TRBD1. CDR1 and CDR2 from the germline V gene are SNHLY and FYNNEI. CDR3 length: 16 residues. V was pared by 7 bases and J by 2 bases, with 8 bases of the junction left unmatched. CDR3 residues: CASNFGTGGDNTEAFF. The DNA for the CDR3 is TGTGCCAGCAATTTCGGGACAGGGGGCGACAACACTGAAGCTTTCTTT.

This chain joins TRBV19 and TRBJ1-4; D might be TRBD1 (5 bases). V was cut by 7 bases and J by 7 bases, with 16 bases left in between. This CDR3 region has 14 residues. CDR1 is LNHDA, CDR2 SQIVND, per germline (reference sequence). CDR3 nucleotides: TGTGCCAGTACCGTAGCGGGGGACTCTGAAAAACTGTTTTTT. Its protein is CASTVAGDSEKLFF.

The chain combines TRBV9 with TRBJ1-4, with a tentative D call TRBD1 (6 bases). Germline V gives CDR1 SGDLS, CDR2 YYNGEE. This CDR3 has 17 amino acids. Trimming cost V 4 bases and J 7 bases, with 23 bases left between them. The CDR3 DNA reads as TGTGCCAGCAGCCCCAAGGGTGGCGGGGGCGCGGGTGAAAAACTGTTTTTT. Amino acid sequence: CASSPKGGGGAGEKLFF.

This chain joins TRBV19 and TRBJ2-7; D not certain. CDR1 and CDR2 (germline): LNHDA, SQIVND (reference sequence). Trimming pared 5 bases from V and 0 bases from J, leaving 8 bases between. The CDR3 extends over 13 amino acids. The CDR3 region has the DNA TGTGCCAGTAGTCCCGACAACTCCTACGAGCAGTACTTC. This encodes CASSPDNSYEQYF.

The chain uses TRBV6-1 and TRBJ1-2; 9 bases agree with TRBD1. V shed 1 base and J 6 bases; nucleotides not matched to a gene: 15. Germline V gene data show CDR1 as MNHNS and CDR2 as SASEGT. There are 18 residues in the CDR3. The CDR3 DNA is TGTGCCAGCAGTGAAGGAAAATTTGTGGGACAGGGTGAGAATGGCTACACCTTC. Translated: CASSEGKFVGQGENGYTF.

The chain joins TRBV4-2 to TRBJ2-7, with D possibly being TRBD2 (5 bases). The V gene lost 4 bases and the J gene lost 4 bases, with 14 bases spanning the gap. The CDR3 runs 14 residues. CDR1 and CDR2 from the germline V gene are LGHNA and YNFKEQ. The CDR3 here is CASSRTGIGYEQYF. CDR3 coding DNA: TGTGCCAGCAGCCGAACGGGGATAGGGTACGAGCAGTACTTC.

The J gene is TRBJ1-3, the V gene TRBV9; no clear D. The CDR3 loop spans 16 amino acids. Trimming cost V 0 bases and J 4 bases, with 14 bases left between them. CDR1 is SGDLS, CDR2 YYNGEE, per germline. The chain's CDR3 is CASSVDPGRAGNTIYF. The DNA for the CDR3 is TGTGCCAGCAGCGTAGACCCGGGGAGAGCAGGAAACACCATATATTTT. The whole variable domain, filled in from reference TRBV9 and TRBJ1-3, reads DSGVTQTPKHLITATGQRVTLRCSPRSGDLSVYWYQQSLDQGLQFLIQYYNGEERAKGNILERFSAQQFPDLHSELNLSSLELGDSALYFCASSVDPGRAGNTIYFGEGSWLTVV.

This clone has a single count. The rearrangement links TRBV6-5 to TRBJ2-3; 12 nucleotides line up with TRBD2. V lost 6 bases, J lost 4 bases, and 5 bases stayed unmatched. The CDR3 has 15 residues. Germline CDR1 is MNHEY and CDR2 is SVGAGI. The CDR3 is CASRNLAGGSDTQYF. CDR3 in DNA: TGTGCCAGCAGAAACCTAGCGGGAGGGTCAGATACGCAGTATTTT.

The V call is TRBV11-2, the J call TRBJ2-7; tentatively, D is TRBD2 (5 bases). The CDR3 spans 13 residues. Germline assignment: CDR1 SGHAT and CDR2 FQNNGV. V lost 6 bases, J lost 3 bases, and 12 bases lay in between. CDR3 sequence: CASRRELGYEQYF. The DNA of the CDR3 is TGTGCCAGCAGAAGAGAACTAGGCTACGAGCAGTACTTC.

This chain links TRBV20-1 with TRBJ2-1; no reliable D call. Germline loops: CDR1 DFQATT, CDR2 SNEGSKA (reference sequence). The CDR3 loop spans 11 amino acids. V lost 6 bases to trimming and J lost 6 bases, with 9 bases between them. The DNA of the CDR3 is TGCAGTGCCGGAGACCCCAATGAGCAGTTCTTC. Translated, it gives CSAGDPNEQFF.

The rearrangement links TRBV5-1 to TRBJ2-3; 9 nucleotides align to TRBD2. Losses at the gene ends were 6 bases for V and 3 bases for J; bases not matched to a gene: 8. CDR1 is SGHRS, CDR2 YFSETQ, per germline. The CDR3 length is 15 residues. For the CDR3, the DNA is TGCGCCAGCACATCGGCGGGAGGGCCAACAGATACGCAGTATTTT. It is translated as CASTSAGGPTDTQYF.

The chain has TRBV5-8 and TRBJ2-1; TRBD2 agrees at 10 bases. Losses at the gene ends were 4 bases for V and 2 bases for J; bases not matched to a gene: 9. The germline V gene encodes CDR1 SGHTS and CDR2 YDEGEE. This CDR3 is 17 amino acids long. CDR3 sequence reads: CASSSSTSGLTYNEQFF. The DNA of the CDR3 is TGTGCCAGCAGCAGTTCGACTAGCGGGTTGACCTACAATGAGCAGTTCTTC.

The chain employs TRBV7-3 and TRBJ2-1, with TRBD2 as a possible D gene (6 bases). Germline lookup yields CDR1 SGHTA and CDR2 FQGTGA. CDR3 length equals 14 residues. V lost 2 bases and J lost 7, with 12 bases in between. The CDR3 is CASSLGLASNEQFF. The CDR3 nucleotides are TGTGCCAGCAGCTTAGGGCTAGCGAGTAATGAGCAGTTCTTC.

The chain carries TRBV4-1 and TRBJ2-3, with 12 bases aligning to TRBD2. V dropped 0 bases and J dropped 7; count of bases not matched to a gene: 5. Germline values: CDR1 MGHRA, CDR2 YSYEKL. CDR3 length: 16 residues. The CDR3 reads CASSQDLLAGGHTQYF. CDR3 DNA: TGCGCCAGCAGCCAAGATTTGCTAGCGGGAGGGCATACGCAGTATTTT.

This clone was picked up a small number of times. The same CDR3 arises from other DNA sequences in this sample as well. The chain is built from TRBV7-3 and TRBJ2-3, with 8 bases lining up with TRBD2. This CDR3 has 17 residues. From germline, CDR1 is SGHTA and CDR2 FQGTGA. J was trimmed by 1 base and V by 0 bases; bases with no gene match: 6. The CDR3 spells CASSLTSSGSGTDTQYF. In nucleotides, the CDR3 is TGTGCCAGCAGCTTAACGTCCAGCGGGAGCGGCACAGATACGCAGTATTTT.

The rearrangement joins TRBV11-3 to TRBJ2-2; 8 bases line up with TRBD1. The CDR3 has 14 residues. Trimming took 4 bases from V and 6 from J; bases not matched to a gene: 4. Germline assignment: CDR1 SGHNT and CDR2 YENEEA. CDR3 amino acids: CASSSDRGAGELFF. As DNA, the CDR3 is TGTGCCAGCAGCTCTGACAGGGGCGCCGGGGAGCTGTTTTTT.

In DNA form, the CDR3 reads TGTGCCAGTAGTATCGGGACACCTCCGGATACGCAGTATTTT. Residues: CASSIGTPPDTQYF. V is TRBV19 and J is TRBJ2-3; maybe TRBD1 (6 bases). Germline V CDR1 and CDR2: LNHDA, SQIVND (reference sequence). The CDR3 extends over 14 amino acids. V shed 3 bases and J shed 6 bases, with 13 bases lying between them.